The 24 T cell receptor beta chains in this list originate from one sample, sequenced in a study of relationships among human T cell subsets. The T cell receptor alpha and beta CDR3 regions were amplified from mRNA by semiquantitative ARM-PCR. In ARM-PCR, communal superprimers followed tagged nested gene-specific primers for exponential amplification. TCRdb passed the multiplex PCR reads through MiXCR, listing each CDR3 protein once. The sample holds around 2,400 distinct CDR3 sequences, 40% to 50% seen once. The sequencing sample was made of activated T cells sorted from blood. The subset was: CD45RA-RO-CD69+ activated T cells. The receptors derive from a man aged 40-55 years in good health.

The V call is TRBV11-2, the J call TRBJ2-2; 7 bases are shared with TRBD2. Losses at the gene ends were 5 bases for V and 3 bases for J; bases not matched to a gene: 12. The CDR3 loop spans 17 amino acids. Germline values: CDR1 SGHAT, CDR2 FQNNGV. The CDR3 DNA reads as TGTGCCAGCAGCCAATGGAGACTAGCAGACTACACCGGGGAGCTGTTTTTT. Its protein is CASSQWRLADYTGELFF.

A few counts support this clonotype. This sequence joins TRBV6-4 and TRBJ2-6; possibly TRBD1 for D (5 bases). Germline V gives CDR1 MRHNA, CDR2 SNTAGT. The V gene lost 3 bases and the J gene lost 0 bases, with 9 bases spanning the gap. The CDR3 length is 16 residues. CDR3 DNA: TGTGCCAGCAGTGAGCAGGGAAGCTCTGGGGCCAACGTCCTGACTTTC. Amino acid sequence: CASSEQGSSGANVLTF.

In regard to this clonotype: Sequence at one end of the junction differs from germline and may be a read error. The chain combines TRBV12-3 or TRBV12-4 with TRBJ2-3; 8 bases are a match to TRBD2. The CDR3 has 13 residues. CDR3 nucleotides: TGTGCCAGCAGTCCCGGGACTAGAGATGCGCAGTATTTT. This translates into CASSPGTRDAQYF.

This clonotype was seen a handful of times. The CDR3 region is CASSEGLAGDTQYF. The CDR3 DNA sequence: TGTGCCAGCAGTGAGGGACTAGCGGGAGATACGCAGTATTTT. The chain combines TRBV6-4 with TRBJ2-3, with 12 bases matching TRBD2. V lost 3 bases, J lost 5 bases, and 0 bases stayed unmatched. The V gene's germline CDR1 is MRHNA and CDR2 SNTAGT. The CDR3 spans 14 residues.

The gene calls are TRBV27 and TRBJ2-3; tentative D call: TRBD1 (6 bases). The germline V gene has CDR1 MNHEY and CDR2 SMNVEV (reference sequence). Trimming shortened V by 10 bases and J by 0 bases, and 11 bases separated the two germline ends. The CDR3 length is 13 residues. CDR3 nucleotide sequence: TGTGCCACCCGGACAGCTAGCACAGATACGCAGTATTTT. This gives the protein CATRTASTDTQYF.

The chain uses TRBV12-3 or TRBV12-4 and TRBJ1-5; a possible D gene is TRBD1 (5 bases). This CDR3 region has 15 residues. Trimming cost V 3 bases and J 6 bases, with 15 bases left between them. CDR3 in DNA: TGTGCCAGCAGTTTCGGGGTGCAGGGCGGTCAGCCCCAGCATTTT. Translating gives CASSFGVQGGQPQHF.

The CDR3 is CASSLAGSGREQYF. In nucleotides, the CDR3 is TGTGCCAGCAGTTTAGCAGGATCGGGCCGGGAGCAGTACTTC. This sequence joins TRBV12-3 or TRBV12-4 and TRBJ2-7, with unresolved D. CDR3 length: 14 amino acids. V was shortened by 0 bases and J by 7 bases, with 13 bases between the two germline ends.

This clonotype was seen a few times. For the CDR3, the DNA is TGTGCCAGCAGTTTTGGGTGGGAGACCCAGTACTTC. Translated, it gives CASSFGWETQYF. V gene TRBV12-3 or TRBV12-4 combines with J gene TRBJ2-5, with unresolved D. Trimming removed 3 bases at V and 5 bases at J, with 7 bases between. This CDR3 comprises 12 residues.

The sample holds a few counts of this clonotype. The CDR3 DNA is TGTGCCAGCAGCCAAGATAGGGTCACAGGGGGACGCGGGGCCTACGAGCAGTACTTC. This gives the protein CASSQDRVTGGRGAYEQYF. The chain has TRBV14 and TRBJ2-7; 8 nucleotides align to TRBD1. This CDR3 is 19 amino acids long. Germline trimming cut 0 bases from V and 2 bases from J; bases unmatched to any gene: 15. Germline values: CDR1 SGHDN, CDR2 FVKESK.

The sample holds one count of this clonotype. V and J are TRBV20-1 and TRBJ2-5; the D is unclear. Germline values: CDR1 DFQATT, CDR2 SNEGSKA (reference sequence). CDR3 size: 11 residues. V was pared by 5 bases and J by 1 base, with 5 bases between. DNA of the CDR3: TGCAGTGCTCGACCCCAAGAGACCCAGTACTTC. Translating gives CSARPQETQYF.

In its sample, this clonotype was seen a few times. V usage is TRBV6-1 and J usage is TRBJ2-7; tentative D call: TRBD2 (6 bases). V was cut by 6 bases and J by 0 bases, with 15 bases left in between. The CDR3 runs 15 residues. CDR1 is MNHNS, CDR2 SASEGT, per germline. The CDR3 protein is CASRVRDSSSYEQYF. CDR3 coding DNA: TGTGCCAGCAGGGTCCGGGACTCAAGCTCCTACGAGCAGTACTTC.

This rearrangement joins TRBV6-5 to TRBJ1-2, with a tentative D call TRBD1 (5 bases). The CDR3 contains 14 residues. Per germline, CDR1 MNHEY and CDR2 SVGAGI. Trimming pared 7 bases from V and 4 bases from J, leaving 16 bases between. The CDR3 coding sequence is TGTGCCAGCAACCCAGCGAGGGGCGGCTATGGCTACACCTTC. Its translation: CASNPARGGYGYTF.

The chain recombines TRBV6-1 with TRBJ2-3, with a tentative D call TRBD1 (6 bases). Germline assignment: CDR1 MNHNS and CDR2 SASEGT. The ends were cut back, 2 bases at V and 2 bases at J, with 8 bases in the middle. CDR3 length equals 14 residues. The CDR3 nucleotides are TGTGCCAGCAGTGAACAGGGGCCCACAGATACGCAGTATTTT. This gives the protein CASSEQGPTDTQYF.

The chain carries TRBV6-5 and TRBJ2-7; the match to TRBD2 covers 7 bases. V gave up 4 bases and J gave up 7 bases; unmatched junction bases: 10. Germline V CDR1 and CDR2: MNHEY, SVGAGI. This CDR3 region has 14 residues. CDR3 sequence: CASSSPVGAGEQYF. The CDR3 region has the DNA TGTGCCAGCAGTTCCCCCGTGGGAGCGGGGGAGCAGTACTTC.

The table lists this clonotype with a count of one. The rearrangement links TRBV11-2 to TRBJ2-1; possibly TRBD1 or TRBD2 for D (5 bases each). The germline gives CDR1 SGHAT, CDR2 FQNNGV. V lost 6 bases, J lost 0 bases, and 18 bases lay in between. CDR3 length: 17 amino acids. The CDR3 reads CASSFRRGGGSYNEQFF. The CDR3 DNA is TGTGCCAGCAGTTTTCGTCGGGGTGGGGGCTCCTACAATGAGCAGTTCTTC.

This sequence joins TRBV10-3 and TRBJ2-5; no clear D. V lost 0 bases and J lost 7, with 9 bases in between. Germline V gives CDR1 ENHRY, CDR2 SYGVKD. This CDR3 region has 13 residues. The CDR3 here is CAISESMKVTQYF. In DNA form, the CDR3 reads TGTGCCATCAGTGAGTCGATGAAAGTGACCCAGTACTTC.

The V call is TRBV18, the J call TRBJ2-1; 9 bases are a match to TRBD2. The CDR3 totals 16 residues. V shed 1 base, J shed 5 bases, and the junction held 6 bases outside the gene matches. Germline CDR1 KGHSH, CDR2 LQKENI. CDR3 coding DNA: TGTGCCAGCTCACCACAGGCGGGAGGGCAGGACAATGAGCAGTTCTTC. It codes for CASSPQAGGQDNEQFF. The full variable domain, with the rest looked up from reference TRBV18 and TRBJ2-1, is NAGVMQNPRHLVRRRGQEARLRCSPMKGHSHVYWYRQLPEEGLKFMVYLQKENIIDESGMPKERFSAEFPKEGPSILRIQQVVRGDSAAYFCASSPQAGGQDNEQFFGPGTRLTVL.

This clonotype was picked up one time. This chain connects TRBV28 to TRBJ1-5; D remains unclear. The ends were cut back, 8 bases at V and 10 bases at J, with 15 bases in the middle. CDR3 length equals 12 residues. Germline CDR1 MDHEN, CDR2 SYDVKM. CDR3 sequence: CASGMARSPQHF. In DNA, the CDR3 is TGTGCCAGCGGAATGGCGCGGTCCCCCCAGCATTTT.

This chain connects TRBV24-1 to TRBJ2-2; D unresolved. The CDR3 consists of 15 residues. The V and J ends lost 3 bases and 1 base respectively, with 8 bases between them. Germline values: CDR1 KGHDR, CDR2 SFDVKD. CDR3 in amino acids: CATSDPAKNTGELFF. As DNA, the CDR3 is TGTGCCACCAGTGATCCCGCTAAGAACACCGGGGAGCTGTTTTTT.

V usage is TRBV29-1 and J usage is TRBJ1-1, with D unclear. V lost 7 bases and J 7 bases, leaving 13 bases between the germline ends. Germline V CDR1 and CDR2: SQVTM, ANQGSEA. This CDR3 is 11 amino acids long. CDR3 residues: CSAVQRLEAFF. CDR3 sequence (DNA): TGCAGCGCCGTTCAACGACTTGAAGCTTTCTTT.

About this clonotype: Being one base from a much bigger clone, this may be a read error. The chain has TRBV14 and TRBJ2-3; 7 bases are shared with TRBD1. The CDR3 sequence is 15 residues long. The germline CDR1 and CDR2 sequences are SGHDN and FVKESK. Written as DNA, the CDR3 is TGTGCCGGCAGCCAGGGGACAGTGGACACAGATACGCAGTATTTT. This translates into CAGSQGTVDTDTQYF.

CDR3 residues: CASSSRLAGGLSSYEQYF. DNA of the CDR3: TGTGCCAGCAGCTCGCGACTAGCGGGCGGGCTAAGCTCCTACGAGCAGTACTTC. The V gene is TRBV13, the J gene TRBJ2-7; 10 nucleotides align to TRBD2. CDR1 and CDR2 (germline): PRHDT, FYEKMQ (reference sequence). The J segment lost 0 bases and the V segment lost 4 bases, leaving 12 bases of the junction unmatched. The CDR3 consists of 18 residues. Drawing the rest from reference TRBV13 and TRBJ2-7, the complete variable domain is AAGVIQSPRHLIKEKRETATLKCYPIPRHDTVYWYQQGPGQDPQFLISFYEKMQSDKGSIPDRFSAQQFSDYHSELNMSSLELGDSALYFCASSSRLAGGLSSYEQYFGPGTRLTVT.

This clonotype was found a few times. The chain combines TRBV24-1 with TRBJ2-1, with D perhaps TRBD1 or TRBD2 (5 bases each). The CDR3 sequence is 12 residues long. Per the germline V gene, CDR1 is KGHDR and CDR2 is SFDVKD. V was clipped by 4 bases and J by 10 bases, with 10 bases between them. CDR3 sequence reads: CATSDTGLEQFF. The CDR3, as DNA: TGTGCCACCAGTGACACAGGACTCGAGCAGTTCTTC.

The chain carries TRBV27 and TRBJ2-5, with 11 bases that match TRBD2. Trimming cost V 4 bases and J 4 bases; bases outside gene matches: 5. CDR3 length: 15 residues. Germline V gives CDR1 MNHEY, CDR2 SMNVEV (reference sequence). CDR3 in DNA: TGTGCCAGCAGTTGGGTTAGCGGGGGGGTAGAGACCCAGTACTTC. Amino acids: CASSWVSGGVETQYF.